This T cell receptor beta chain was identified in a study of response to subunit inactivated influenza vaccine. General observations from the study: Authors suggested each seasonal influenza vaccination recruits few new T cells.

To note about this clonotype: The target antigen is unknown.

The CDR3 sequence is 15 residues long. Trimming removed 0 bases from V and 4 bases from J; junction bases left unmatched: 5. CDR1 SGHRS and CDR2 YFSETQ come from the germline V gene. One entry per CDR3 protein results from TCRdb running MiXCR on the RT-PCR reads. The sample records 630,000 or so distinct CDR3 sequences, approximately 14% being singletons. This TCR was sampled from a man in his fifties or sixties who received an inactivated influenza vaccine. The chain recombines TRBV5-1 with TRBJ2-3, with 7 bases identical to TRBD2. The material sequenced was PBMCs from blood, taken roughly 13 days after vaccination. The CDR3 loop is CASSLDGLGSDTQYF. CDR3 DNA: TGCGCCAGCAGCTTGGATGGACTAGGGTCAGATACGCAGTATTTT.